Below are 10 T cell receptor beta chains sequenced from a single sample in a study of blood T cell repertoires in COVID-19. The table came from immunoSEQ multiplex PCR; TCRdb's copy has only in-frame clones and leaves some out. In the table there are under 150,000 clones, roughly four fifths of which are singletons. Specimen: peripheral blood. All receptors derive from a human donor with acute or convalescent COVID-19. The donor label of this sample is uncertain.

The chain joins TRBV5-6 to TRBJ1-2, with 9 bases aligning to TRBD1. CDR3 length equals 14 residues. Trimming cost V 4 bases and J 7 bases; bases outside gene matches: 8. The germline gives CDR1 SGHDT, CDR2 YYEEEE. CDR3 sequence reads: CASSARDRVGGYTF. CDR3 nucleotides: TGTGCCAGCAGCGCCCGGGACAGGGTGGGTGGCTACACCTTC.

V usage is TRBV11-2 and J usage is TRBJ1-1, with D perhaps TRBD1 (6 bases). The CDR3 runs to 16 residues. Germline-derived CDR1 and CDR2 are SGHAT and FQNNGV. Trimming stripped 2 bases from V and 7 bases from J, with 20 bases between. The CDR3 DNA reads as TGTGCCAGCAGCTTAAGTTTTTTGCAGGGGCAAAGTGAAGCTTTCTTT. The encoded protein is CASSLSFLQGQSEAFF.

The chain joins TRBV4-1 to TRBJ1-1; D is undetermined. Germline lookup yields CDR1 MGHRA and CDR2 YSYEKL. V was cut by 2 bases and J by 1 base, with 8 bases left in between. The CDR3 extends over 14 amino acids. In DNA form, the CDR3 reads TGCGCCAGCAGCCAACCCGGAGGGAACACTGAAGCTTTCTTT. Residues: CASSQPGGNTEAFF.

J is TRBJ1-6 and V is TRBV3-1 (or the pseudogene TRBV3-2), with TRBD1 identical over 9 bases. CDR3 size: 16 residues. The trim removed 4 bases at V and 2 bases at J, leaving 3 bases unmatched. CDR1 and CDR2 (germline): LGHDT, YNNKEL (reference sequence). The CDR3 DNA sequence: TGTGCCAGCAGCCGGGGACAGGGAACCTATAATTCACCCCTCCACTTT. Encoded protein: CASSRGQGTYNSPLHF.

The chain recombines TRBV5-6 with TRBJ1-2; no definite D call. CDR1 and CDR2 from the germline V gene are SGHDT and YYEEEE. CDR3 length: 13 amino acids. V shed 0 bases and J shed 4 bases, with 7 bases lying between them. CDR3 loop: CASSLGHFYGYTF. In DNA form, the CDR3 reads TGTGCCAGCAGCTTGGGACACTTCTATGGCTACACCTTC.

V gene TRBV5-1 combines with J gene TRBJ2-7, with D hard to call. V lost 2 bases and J lost 3, with 6 bases in between. The CDR3 spans 12 residues. The germline gives CDR1 SGHRS, CDR2 YFSETQ. The CDR3 loop is CASSLGDYEQYF. The CDR3, as DNA: TGCGCCAGCAGCTTAGGAGACTACGAGCAGTACTTC. Supplemented by reference TRBV5-1 and TRBJ2-7, the full variable domain reads KAGVTQTPRYLIKTRGQQVTLSCSPISGHRSVSWYQQTPGQGLQFLFEYFSETQRNKGNFPGRFSGRQFSNSRSEMNVSTLELGDSALYLCASSLGDYEQYFGPGTRLTVT.

This chain joins TRBV19 and TRBJ2-1; D possibly corresponds to TRBD2 (5 bases). The V end lost 7 bases, the J end lost 5 bases, and 12 bases lay between the germline ends. The length of the CDR3 is 13 residues. Germline CDR1 and CDR2: LNHDA and SQIVND (reference sequence). The CDR3 region is CASKEGLHNEQFF. As DNA, the CDR3 is TGTGCCAGTAAAGAAGGACTCCACAATGAGCAGTTCTTC.

The V gene is TRBV5-4, the J gene TRBJ2-1; D may be TRBD2 (6 bases). The germline V gene has CDR1 SGHNT and CDR2 YYREEE (reference sequence). The CDR3 totals 14 residues. The V and J ends lost 0 bases and 10 bases respectively, with 14 bases between them. The CDR3, as DNA: TGTGCCAGCAGCTTGGAGGCTAGCGATATAGAGCAGTTCTTC. Translated: CASSLEASDIEQFF.

The chain uses TRBV5-4 and TRBJ1-2; 7 bases are shared with TRBD1. J lost 14 bases, V lost 4 bases, and 17 bases had no gene match. CDR3 length: 14 residues. Germline V lookup: CDR1 SGHNT, CDR2 YYREEE (reference sequence). The DNA for the CDR3 is TGTGCCAGCAGCATATACGGGACAGAGCTCGTCAGGACCTTC. Its protein product is CASSIYGTELVRTF.

The V gene is TRBV5-1, the J gene TRBJ2-1; 7 bases agree with TRBD2. The CDR3 has 17 amino acids. Trimming cost V 3 bases and J 0 bases; bases outside gene matches: 9. The V gene's germline CDR1 is SGHRS and CDR2 YFSETQ. CDR3 residues: CASSSLGEGGSYNEQFF. The CDR3 coding sequence is TGCGCCAGCAGCTCCCTTGGGGAGGGCGGCTCCTACAATGAGCAGTTCTTC. Complete variable domain (other parts from reference TRBV5-1 and TRBJ2-1): KAGVTQTPRYLIKTRGQQVTLSCSPISGHRSVSWYQQTPGQGLQFLFEYFSETQRNKGNFPGRFSGRQFSNSRSEMNVSTLELGDSALYLCASSSLGEGGSYNEQFFGPGTRLTVL.